This T cell receptor (beta chain) emerged from a study of cytomegalovirus exposure and HLA in healthy donors. Primers for the PCR totalled 60 Vbeta and 13 Jbeta. The table came from immunoSEQ multiplex PCR; TCRdb's copy has only in-frame clones and leaves some out. Found here are over 85,000 clones, approximately 79% of them singletons; the top ten hold about 3.8%. V dropped 2 bases and J dropped 4; count of bases not matched to a gene: 5. CDR1 and CDR2 from the germline V gene are MNHEY and SVGAGI. The CDR3 loop spans 15 amino acids. In regard to this clone: Its antigen is as yet unknown.

Findings and limits, study-wide: Researchers reported in a later analysis that a missense DCLRE1C variant was tied to TCR beta V- and J-gene trimming.

The TCR was taken from a middle-aged woman in good health and CMV-seronegative. Sequencing used PBMCs. The chain carries TRBV6-5 and TRBJ2-1, with 7 nucleotides matching TRBD2. CDR3 sequence (DNA): TGTGCCAGCAGTTACAGGGCCGGGGGGTACAATGAGCAGTTCTTC. Its protein is CASSYRAGGYNEQFF.